Detailed here is one TCR beta chain. The CDR3 sequence is 17 residues long. Germline V gives CDR1 LNHNV, CDR2 YYDKDF (reference sequence). The sample belongs to a study of T cells expressing NK-cell markers. From the 5' RACE reads, TCRdb lists one entry per CDR3 protein and no DNA. The listing contains roughly 390,000 distinct CDR3 sequences. This chain joins TRBV15 and TRBJ2-5. Sequenced: blood T cells: a sorted CD56 or NKG2C T cell subset, CD4+ or CD8+ T cells, or bulk PBMC T cells (not recorded which). The TCR originated in a man between 18 and 69 years old in good health. CDR3 residues: CATSRTFTGSSGETQYF.